This entry lists 13 T cell receptor beta chains sequenced from one sample in a study of a mutant IDH1 vaccine in newly diagnosed glioma. Profiling relied on immunoSEQ multiplex PCR, and the TCRdb table lists in-frame clones only, not all of them. The sample yields just over 60,000 clones, 75% to 90% seen once. Documented time point: week 47, end of study. Each dose delivered 300 ug of mutant IDH1 20-mer peptide subcutaneously with imiquimod. No antigen has been identified for these receptors. The sequencing used PBMCs, collected from a glioma patient whose treatment included an IDH1 peptide vaccine. These receptors all stem from a man aged 25 to 40 with glioma.

The V gene is TRBV27, the J gene TRBJ1-1; D is unclear. CDR1 is MNHEY and CDR2 is SMNVEV in the germline V gene (reference sequence). Trimming pared 2 bases from V and 3 bases from J, leaving 13 bases between. This CDR3 region has 15 residues. This CDR3 is CASSLRWVHDTEAFF. The DNA of the CDR3 is TGTGCCAGCAGTTTACGTTGGGTTCATGACACTGAAGCTTTCTTT.

The gene calls are TRBV19 and TRBJ1-1; D is ambiguous. Trimming left V 3 bases short and J 4 bases short, with 12 bases between. The CDR3 totals 14 residues. Germline values: CDR1 LNHDA, CDR2 SQIVND (reference sequence). The CDR3 nucleotides are TGTGCCAGTAGTATCACTGGGGTCTCCACTGAAGCTTTCTTT. It yields the protein CASSITGVSTEAFF.

CDR3 sequence: CASRGGQGGQPQHF. CDR3 nucleotides: TGTGCCAGCAGGGGAGGACAGGGGGGTCAGCCCCAGCATTTT. The genes are TRBV28 and TRBJ1-5; 10 bases line up with TRBD1. From germline, CDR1 is MDHEN and CDR2 SYDVKM. V shed 6 bases and J 6 bases; nucleotides not matched to a gene: 5. This CDR3 is built from 14 residues.

This chain uses TRBV6-5 with TRBJ1-3, with D perhaps matching TRBD1 (5 bases). Germline lookup yields CDR1 MNHEY and CDR2 SVGAGI. This CDR3 contains 15 residues. Trimming removed 0 bases at V and 3 bases at J, with 9 bases between. The CDR3 is CASSYSRDGGNTIYF. CDR3 in DNA: TGTGCCAGCAGTTACTCGAGGGACGGTGGAAACACCATATATTTT.

This rearrangement joins TRBV5-1 to TRBJ1-1; 7 bases line up with TRBD1. CDR3 length: 16 amino acids. CDR1 is SGHRS and CDR2 is YFSETQ in the germline V gene. V lost 2 bases to trimming and J lost 1 base; unmatched junction nucleotides: 8. CDR3 bases: TGCGCCAGCAGCTTCGGGGACAGAACAAGGAACACTGAAGCTTTCTTT. It encodes CASSFGDRTRNTEAFF.

This chain joins TRBV9 and TRBJ2-3, with TRBD1 as a possible D gene (7 bases). V lost 7 bases, J lost 4 bases, and 19 bases lay in between. There are 15 residues in the CDR3. Germline V lookup: CDR1 SGDLS, CDR2 YYNGEE. As DNA, the CDR3 is TGTGCCAGCGGCAGGGGGGCGGTGTCCGCAGATACGCAGTATTTT. Its translation: CASGRGAVSADTQYF.

The chain employs TRBV4-1 and TRBJ2-7; D call uncertain. V was clipped by 3 bases and J by 3 bases, with 15 bases between them. Germline V gene lookup returns CDR1 MGHRA and CDR2 YSYEKL. The CDR3 has 15 residues. As DNA, the CDR3 is TGCGCCAGCAGCCAGCCCCGGACCTCACTCTACGAGCAGTACTTC. The encoded protein is CASSQPRTSLYEQYF.

This clone was detected only once. This chain links TRBV5-1 with TRBJ2-1, with TRBD2 matching over 14 bases. The CDR3 sequence is 16 residues long. CDR1 is SGHRS, CDR2 YFSETQ, per germline. With 1 base clipped from V and 7 bases from J, the junction kept 4 bases outside the gene matches. CDR3 in amino acids: CASSLMGLAGENEQFF. CDR3 DNA sequence: TGCGCCAGCAGCTTGATGGGACTAGCGGGGGAGAATGAGCAGTTCTTC.

V usage is TRBV7-2 and J usage is TRBJ2-5, with 15 bases lining up with TRBD2. J was trimmed by 5 bases and V by 6 bases; bases with no gene match: 7. Germline V gene lookup returns CDR1 SGHTA and CDR2 FQGNSA. CDR3 length equals 16 residues. The CDR3 DNA is TGTGCCAGCAGACGTCCCGGGACTAGCGGGGGGGAGACCCAGTACTTC. Protein: CASRRPGTSGGETQYF. The full variable domain, in which reference TRBV7-2 and TRBJ2-5 provide the parts outside the CDR3, is GAGVSQSPSNKVTEKGKDVELRCDPISGHTALYWYRQSLGQGLEFLIYFQGNSAPDKSGLPSDRFSAERTGGSVSTLTIQRTQQEDSAVYLCASRRPGTSGGETQYFGPGTRLLVL.

This clone turned up a few times. The V and J genes are TRBV6-1 and TRBJ2-7; 8 bases fit TRBD1. CDR1 MNHNS and CDR2 SASEGT come from the germline V gene. Trimming removed 4 bases from V and 2 bases from J; junction bases left unmatched: 10. This CDR3 is 16 amino acids long. The CDR3: CASSARVGQGPYEQYF. The CDR3, as DNA: TGTGCCAGCAGTGCCCGAGTAGGACAGGGACCCTACGAGCAGTACTTC.

The gene calls are TRBV6-5 and TRBJ1-4; no reliable D call. CDR3 size: 13 residues. In germline, CDR1 is MNHEY, CDR2 SVGAGI. V lost 4 bases and J lost 4, with 7 bases in between. CDR3 region: CASSSGDNEKLFF. The CDR3 bases are TGTGCCAGCAGTTCCGGGGATAATGAAAAACTGTTTTTT.

The gene calls are TRBV10-3 and TRBJ2-1; tentatively, D is TRBD1 (6 bases). This CDR3 region has 17 residues. Between the trimmed V and J ends, which lost 6 bases and 7 bases, there was a span of 25 bases. CDR1 is ENHRY and CDR2 is SYGVKD in the germline V gene. The CDR3 sequence is CAISQAPDRSWENEQFF. CDR3 nucleotide sequence: TGTGCCATCAGCCAAGCCCCGGACAGATCCTGGGAAAATGAGCAGTTCTTC.

The rearrangement joins TRBV4-1 to TRBJ2-5; 10 bases match TRBD2. The V gene's germline CDR1 is MGHRA and CDR2 YSYEKL. J gave up 11 bases and V 5 bases, and 23 bases lay outside the gene matches. The CDR3 is 18 amino acids. The CDR3 loop is CASSKGPHRSGGAGEQYF. The CDR3, as DNA: TGCGCCAGCAGCAAGGGGCCCCATCGGAGCGGGGGGGCCGGGGAGCAGTACTTC.